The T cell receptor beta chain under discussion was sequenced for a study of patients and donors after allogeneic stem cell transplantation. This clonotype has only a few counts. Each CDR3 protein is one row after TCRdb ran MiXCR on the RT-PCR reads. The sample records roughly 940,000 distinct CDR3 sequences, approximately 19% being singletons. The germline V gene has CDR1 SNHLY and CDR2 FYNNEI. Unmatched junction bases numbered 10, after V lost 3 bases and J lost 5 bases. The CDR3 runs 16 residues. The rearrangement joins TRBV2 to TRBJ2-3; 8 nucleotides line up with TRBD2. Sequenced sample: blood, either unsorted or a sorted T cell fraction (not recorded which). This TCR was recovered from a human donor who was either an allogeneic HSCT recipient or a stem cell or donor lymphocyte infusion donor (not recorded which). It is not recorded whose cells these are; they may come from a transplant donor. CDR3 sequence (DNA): TGTGCCAGCAGTGACCTTACAGTAGCGGGAATAGATACGCAGTATTTT. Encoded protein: CASSDLTVAGIDTQYF. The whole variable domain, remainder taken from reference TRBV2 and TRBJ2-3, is EPEVTQTPSHQVTQMGQEVILRCVPISNHLYFYWYRQILGQKVEFLVSFYNNEISEKSEIFDDQFSVERPDGSNFTLKIRSTKLEDSAMYFCASSDLTVAGIDTQYFGPGTRLTVL.